These T cell receptor beta chains were read from a single sample in a study of PD-1 blockade in classical Hodgkin lymphoma. Profiled with immunoSEQ multiplex PCR; TCRdb holds only in-frame clones, not every one. The sample consists of about 94,000 clones, approximately 92% of them appearing once. Sequenced here: peripheral blood mononuclear cells (PBMCs), sampled before the second cycle of nivolumab. The origin of the receptors is a human donor with classical Hodgkin lymphoma. CDR3s include the opening cysteine and the closing phenylalanine or tryptophan. D genes are given only for firm matches. The listing skips clone size in some rows; elsewhere it reads once, few, many or a size class.

V	J	size	D	CDR3	DNA
TRBV28	TRBJ2-7	.	TRBD2	CASIGTSGTYEQYF	TGTGCCAGCATCGGGACTAGCGGGACCTACGAGCAGTACTTC
TRBV15	TRBJ1-1	.	.	CATSSRKNTEAFF	TGTGCCACCAGCAGTAGGAAGAACACTGAAGCTTTCTTT
TRBV28	TRBJ2-7	once	.	CASSPRDGSYEQYF	TGTGCCAGCAGCCCTAGGGACGGCTCCTACGAGCAGTACTTC
TRBV27	TRBJ2-7	.	TRBD2	CASSLSGTSGINEQYF	TGTGCCAGCAGTTTATCAGGGACTAGCGGGATAAACGAGCAGTACTTC
TRBV5-1	TRBJ2-5	.	.	CASSWEYYETQYF	TGCGCCAGCAGCTGGGAATACTATGAGACCCAGTACTTC
TRBV19	TRBJ2-6	.	.	CASSIGFRAGANVLTF	TGTGCCAGTAGTATAGGATTTCGGGCTGGGGCCAACGTCCTGACTTTC
TRBV5-1	TRBJ1-1	.	.	CASSLVRNTEAFF	TGCGCCAGCAGCTTAGTCAGGAACACTGAAGCTTTCTTT
TRBV13	TRBJ2-3	.	.	CASSPTGRATDTQYF	TGTGCCAGCAGCCCGACGGGACGAGCCACAGATACGCAGTATTTT
TRBV6-1	TRBJ2-1	.	.	CASSEAGGAFSYNEQFF	TGTGCCAGCAGTGAAGCAGGCGGAGCATTCTCCTACAATGAGCAGTTCTTC
TRBV5-1	TRBJ2-7	.	.	CASSLEAGWNSYEQYF	TGCGCCAGCAGCTTGGAGGCAGGGTGGAATTCCTACGAGCAGTACTTC
TRBV4-2	TRBJ1-2	few	.	CASSRNRAANYGYTF	TGTGCCAGCAGCCGAAACAGGGCTGCTAACTATGGCTACACCTTC
TRBV7-9	TRBJ2-3	.	.	CASSYPTDTQYF	TGTGCCAGCAGCTACCCGACAGATACGCAGTATTTT
TRBV10-3	TRBJ2-1	many	.	CAIRRGNNNEQFF	TGTGCCATCAGACGGGGAAACAACAATGAGCAGTTCTTC
TRBV27	TRBJ2-7	.	TRBD1	CATSALGQPEEQYF	TGTGCCACCAGCGCTTTGGGACAGCCTGAAGAGCAGTACTTC
TRBV5-1	TRBJ2-1	.	TRBD2	CASSRTSGRYNEQFF	TGCGCCAGCAGCCGAACTAGCGGGAGATACAATGAGCAGTTCTTC
TRBV6-5	TRBJ2-5	.	TRBD1	CASSHQGDRETQYF	TGTGCCAGCAGTCACCAGGGGGATAGAGAGACCCAGTACTTC